Listed below are T cell receptor beta chains from one sample, sequenced in a study of cytomegalovirus exposure and HLA in healthy donors. Sequencing used immunoSEQ multiplex PCR; TCRdb keeps in-frame clones, though not all of them. The table has some 120,000 clones, about 66% seen once. Specimen: PBMCs. The receptors come from a young man in good health and CMV-seropositive. Each CDR3 is given with its conserved first and last residue. Each record gives: V gene, clone size, J gene, CDR3 protein. Clone sizes are given selectively: once, few, many, or a class where the clone is expanded.

TRBV27	-	TRBJ2-2	CPNKSRDRGLSRESTGELFF
TRBV29-1	-	TRBJ1-2	CSVVGGKYGYTF
TRBV29-1	once	TRBJ2-7	CSVEIPRGALSTSSYEQYF
TRBV2	-	TRBJ2-3	CASSGLAGSADTQYF
TRBV21-1	few	TRBJ2-7	CASTQGGLPHPYEQYF
TRBV6-6	-	TRBJ2-1	CASTGPSYNEQFF
TRBV6-1	-	TRBJ1-5	CASSEQGGQPQHF
TRBV6-5	-	TRBJ2-2	CASSYGTGFGELFF
TRBV5-4	-	TRBJ1-1	CASSWDRTNTEAFF
TRBV4-3	few	TRBJ1-5	CASSQDRLPRQPQHF
TRBV27	-	TRBJ2-5	CASSPEQGYIGETQYF
TRBV6-6	-	TRBJ2-7	CASSSGRGTYEQYF
TRBV27	-	TRBJ1-3	CASSFAGAGNTIYF
TRBV7-3	-	TRBJ1-2	CASSLDRAQGYTF
TRBV4-1	-	TRBJ1-1	CASSQRTGMTPEAFF
TRBV11-2	-	TRBJ2-5	CASSSWTGGQETQYF
TRBV6-5	few	-	CASKGTGGHEQYF
TRBV6-1	once	TRBJ1-1	CASSDTMTVAEAFF
TRBV27	-	TRBJ2-1	CASRRLNNEQFF
TRBV5-1	few	TRBJ2-2	CASSSGTDTGELFF
TRBV6-5	few	TRBJ2-6	CASRALGSGANVLTF
TRBV7-9	-	TRBJ2-5	CSLFRDSGTQYF
TRBV5-6	-	TRBJ1-4	CASRKDFNEKLFF
TRBV18	few	TRBJ1-1	CASSPTGIPTEAFF
TRBV7-3	-	TRBJ2-5	CASSPGSGGAQYF
TRBV6-1	-	TRBJ2-7	CASSASGADLYGQYF
TRBV12-5	-	TRBJ2-7	CASGSLGSLVKQYF
TRBV4-1	few	TRBJ1-1	CASSLDRENTEAFF
TRBV10-3	-	TRBJ1-1	CAIRADRATTEAFF
TRBV5-6	-	TRBJ1-2	CASSSGDRGSGYTF
TRBV10-3	-	TRBJ2-3	CAISPTGTSGTDTQYF
TRBV2	-	-	CASSLYEQYF
TRBV9	-	TRBJ2-1	CASSSGSNDNEQFF
TRBV10-2	-	TRBJ1-5	CATGGSMFFGSNQPQHF
TRBV6-1	-	TRBJ1-1	CASSEGGTGGRSTEAFF
TRBV4-1	-	TRBJ1-1	CASSQVTGNTEAFF
TRBV5-6	-	TRBJ2-7	CASSLASSYEQYF